A selection of T cell receptor beta chains follows, all from one sample in a study of T-cell memory formation after mild COVID-19. In TCRdb, the 5' RACE reads were re-called with MiXCR into one record per CDR3 protein. Of 150,000 or so distinct CDR3 sequences listed, approximately 15% were seen once; the top ten hold roughly 15%. The specimen sequenced was PBMCs or a T cell subset sorted from them (not recorded which). The receptors derive from an adult woman who had mild COVID-19 (a few samples of this study predate the infection). Cell type and time point are not known. CDR3s include the opening cysteine and the closing phenylalanine or tryptophan. The D gene is left open where the match is weak. Rows may omit the clone size; those that give it use once, few, many or a size class.

V,J,size,D,DNA,CDR3
TRBV14,TRBJ2-7,few,TRBD2,TGTGCCAGCAGCCCATGGACTAGCGGTTCCTACGAGCAGTACTTC,CASSPWTSGSYEQYF
TRBV7-9,TRBJ1-1,few,NA,TGTGCCAGCGGATGGCCAGGCGCCACTGAAGCTTTCTTT,CASGWPGATEAFF
TRBV12-3/TRBV12-4,TRBJ2-3,few,NA,TGTGCCAGCAGTTTCACAGGGATGAGCACAGATACGCAGTATTTT,CASSFTGMSTDTQYF
TRBV5-1,TRBJ2-1,few,TRBD2,TGCGCCAGCAGCTTGTCGGGGGGGACCCACAATGAGCAGTTCTTC,CASSLSGGTHNEQFF
TRBV5-6,TRBJ1-2,few,NA,TGTGCCAGCAGGCCAGGGGCAGGGAATCCCTACACCTTC,CASRPGAGNPYTF
TRBV5-5,TRBJ2-7,few,TRBD1,TGTGCCAGCAGCTTGACGCCTGGGACAGGGTTAGGTAAGGGCTACGAGCAGTACTTC,CASSLTPGTGLGKGYEQYF
TRBV12-5,TRBJ2-7,NA,TRBD2,TGTGCTAGTGGAGGGACTAGCGGAACCTACGAGCAGTACTTC,CASGGTSGTYEQYF
TRBV15,TRBJ1-2,few,NA,TGTGCCACCAGCAGAGGCTTGACAGGCCCTAACTATGGCTACACCTTC,CATSRGLTGPNYGYTF
TRBV5-1,TRBJ2-1,few,TRBD1,TGCGCCAGCAGCTCCTGGAATCTATTGGACAGGGAGCAGTTCTTC,CASSSWNLLDREQFF
TRBV9,TRBJ2-2,NA,NA,TGTGCCAGCAGCGCCCTAGGACAGCCGAACACCGGGGAGCTGTTTTTT,CASSALGQPNTGELFF
TRBV2,TRBJ2-1,NA,TRBD2,TGTGCCAGCAGTGAAGCAGGACTAGTCGTTGGCAATGAGCAGTTCTTC,CASSEAGLVVGNEQFF
TRBV12-3/TRBV12-4,TRBJ2-3,few,TRBD1,TGTGCCAGCAGTCGTGACAGGGGGCAAGCAGATACGCAGTATTTT,CASSRDRGQADTQYF
TRBV15,TRBJ2-2,few,TRBD1,TGTGCCACCAGCAGAGAACAGGGACAGCCAACCGGGGAGCTGTTTTTT,CATSREQGQPTGELFF
TRBV7-3,TRBJ2-1,NA,NA,TGTGCCAGCAGTTCACCTCTACCAGGGTGGAATGAGCAGTTCTTC,CASSSPLPGWNEQFF
TRBV25-1,TRBJ1-1,NA,NA,TGTGCCAGCAGTGAGAGGACGAACACTGAAGCTTTCTTT,CASSERTNTEAFF
TRBV5-5,TRBJ1-1,few,TRBD1,TGTGCCAGCAGCCTCATCGGACAGGCGAACACTGAAGCTTTCTTT,CASSLIGQANTEAFF
TRBV12-3/TRBV12-4,TRBJ1-3,few,NA,TGTGCCAGCAGTCTGCTAGGGGACACCATATATTTT,CASSLLGDTIYF
TRBV5-6,TRBJ2-1,few,NA,TGTGCCAGCAGCCCGAGCCCTCGCTCCTACAATGAGCAGTTCTTC,CASSPSPRSYNEQFF
TRBV2,TRBJ2-3,NA,TRBD2,TGTGCCAGCAGCTGGATAGCGGGGGGCCTCACAGATACGCAGTATTTT,CASSWIAGGLTDTQYF
TRBV2,TRBJ2-1,few,NA,TGTGCCAGCAGTGACCGGCCTGAGCAGTTCTTC,CASSDRPEQFF